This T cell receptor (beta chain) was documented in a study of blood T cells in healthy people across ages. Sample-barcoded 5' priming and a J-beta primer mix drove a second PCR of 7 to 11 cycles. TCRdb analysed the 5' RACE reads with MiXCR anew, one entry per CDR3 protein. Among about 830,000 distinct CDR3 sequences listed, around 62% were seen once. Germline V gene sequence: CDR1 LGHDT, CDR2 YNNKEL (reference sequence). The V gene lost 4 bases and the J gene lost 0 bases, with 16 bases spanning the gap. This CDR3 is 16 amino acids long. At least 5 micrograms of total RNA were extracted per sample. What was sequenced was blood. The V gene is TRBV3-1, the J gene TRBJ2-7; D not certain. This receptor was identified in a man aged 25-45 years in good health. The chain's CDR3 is CASSRPQGSRSYEQYF. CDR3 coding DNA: TGTGCCAGCAGCCGACCACAAGGCTCCCGCTCCTACGAGCAGTACTTC.